This T cell receptor (beta chain) was recovered during a study of blood T cells in healthy people across ages. Study-level findings and limits: Naive T cell percentage and TCR beta diversity correlated strongly.

Primed by a sample-barcoded 5' primer and a J-beta primer mix, a second PCR proceeded for about 6 to 11 cycles. With 12 random nucleotides, a template-switch adaptor tagged each individual cDNA molecule. Each CDR3 protein is one row after TCRdb ran MiXCR on the 5' RACE reads. The repertoire includes about 1.8 million distinct CDR3 sequences, about 50% of them detected once, and less than 2.5% sits in the top ten. The CDR3 runs 15 residues. V gave up 4 bases and J gave up 5 bases; unmatched junction bases: 8. From germline, CDR1 is SGHTA and CDR2 FQGNSA. With respect to this clonotype: The antigen remains unidentified.

The sequencing input was blood. The TCR comes from a woman in her forties in good health. The chain is built from TRBV7-2 and TRBJ2-1, with TRBD2 matching 7 bases. The CDR3 protein is CASSSRGNTHNEQFF. The CDR3 DNA follows: TGTGCCAGCAGCTCGCGGGGGAACACCCACAATGAGCAGTTCTTC.